Each of the 14 T cell receptor beta chains below was sequenced from the same sample in a study of OX40 agonist ivuxolimab in advanced cancers. TCRdb's table, derived via immunoSEQ multiplex PCR, lists solely in-frame clones and lacks some. The sample yields almost 20,000 clones, 83% seen once. Sequencing was performed on CD4+ or CD8+ T cells sorted from blood, taken in a trial of the OX40 agonist ivuxolimab. The receptors shown here come from an adult with an advanced solid tumor such as melanoma, head and neck, liver or kidney cancer.

The CDR3: CASSPKRNQPQHF. As DNA, the CDR3 is TGTGCCAGCAGTCCTAAACGCAATCAGCCCCAGCATTTT. The chain links TRBV27 to TRBJ1-5, with unresolved D. The CDR3 is 13 amino acids. V shed 5 bases and J shed 2 bases, with 7 bases lying between them. The V gene's germline CDR1 is MNHEY and CDR2 SMNVEV (reference sequence).

The CDR3 reads CASSYDSSGANVLTF. The CDR3 bases are TGTGCCAGCAGTTACGACAGTTCTGGGGCCAACGTCCTGACTTTC. The chain joins TRBV6-5 to TRBJ2-6, with D perhaps TRBD1 (5 bases). Germline CDR1 reads MNHEY; CDR2 reads SVGAGI. Trimming removed 2 bases at V and 1 base at J, with 6 bases between. The CDR3 length is 15 residues.

The gene calls are TRBV5-1 and TRBJ2-7; D uncertain. V lost 4 bases, J lost 4 bases, and 18 bases lay in between. In germline, CDR1 is SGHRS, CDR2 YFSETQ. The CDR3 runs 15 residues. CDR3 sequence: CASSPIAMSLYEQYF. CDR3 coding DNA: TGCGCCAGCAGCCCGATAGCTATGTCGCTGTACGAGCAGTACTTC.

This rearrangement joins TRBV18 to TRBJ1-2; D is possibly TRBD1 (6 bases). Germline assignment: CDR1 KGHSH and CDR2 LQKENI. This CDR3 is 16 amino acids long. Between the trimmed V and J ends, which lost 3 bases and 3 bases, there was a span of 17 bases. The CDR3 DNA follows: TGTGCCAGCTCACCCGTCGGGGGGCGCGATGACTATGGCTACACCTTC. It translates to CASSPVGGRDDYGYTF. Full variable domain (outside the CDR3, taken from reference TRBV18 and TRBJ1-2): NAGVMQNPRHLVRRRGQEARLRCSPMKGHSHVYWYRQLPEEGLKFMVYLQKENIIDESGMPKERFSAEFPKEGPSILRIQQVVRGDSAAYFCASSPVGGRDDYGYTFGSGTRLTVV.

The V and J genes are TRBV10-2 and TRBJ2-1; TRBD1 agrees at 8 bases. This CDR3 comprises 16 residues. With V trimmed by 3 bases and J by 5 bases, 9 bases remained unmatched. Germline V CDR1 and CDR2: WSHSY, SAAADI. DNA for the CDR3: TGCGCCAGCAGTGAACAGGACAGGGAGTATCACAATGAGCAGTTCTTC. Encoded protein: CASSEQDREYHNEQFF.

The rearrangement joins TRBV7-6 to TRBJ2-1; either TRBD1 or TRBD2 may supply D (5 bases each). This CDR3 region has 15 residues. V lost 5 bases to trimming and J lost 0 bases, with 11 bases between them. Germline V lookup: CDR1 SGHVS, CDR2 FNYEAQ. The CDR3 coding sequence is TGTGCCAGCAGCCGGGACGTTTACTCCTACAATGAGCAGTTCTTC. This translates into CASSRDVYSYNEQFF. Full variable domain (rest looked up from reference TRBV7-6 and TRBJ2-1): GAGVSQSPRYKVTKRGQDVALRCDPISGHVSLYWYRQALGQGPEFLTYFNYEAQQDKSGLPNDRFSAERPEGSISTLTIQRTEQRDSAMYRCASSRDVYSYNEQFFGPGTRLTVL.

In its sample, this clone was seen once. The rearrangement uses TRBV21-1 and TRBJ1-2. TRBV21-1 is shown as a pseudogene. This CDR3 has 9 residues. The CDR3 sequence is CASINGYTF. The CDR3 DNA is TGTGCCAGTATAAATGGCTACACCTTC.

This clone has a handful of counts. The rearrangement joins TRBV7-3 to TRBJ2-5, with D perhaps being TRBD1 or TRBD2 (6 bases each). The CDR3 consists of 14 residues. Germline lookup yields CDR1 SGHTA and CDR2 FQGTGA. V was shortened by 3 bases and J by 5 bases, with 13 bases between the two germline ends. CDR3 DNA sequence: TGTGCCAGCAGCTTTGGGGGGCGCGGGGAGACCCAGTACTTC. This encodes CASSFGGRGETQYF.

The genes are TRBV11-2 and TRBJ1-1, with TRBD1 as a possible D gene (5 bases). The CDR3 has 14 amino acids. V gave up 4 bases and J gave up 10 bases, with 19 bases separating them. Per the germline V gene, CDR1 is SGHAT and CDR2 is FQNNGV. For the CDR3, the DNA is TGTGCCAGCAGCTGGGGGGGTTTTGACTCTGTAGCTTTCTTT. Protein product: CASSWGGFDSVAFF. Together with reference TRBV11-2 and TRBJ1-1, the CDR3 gives the full variable domain: EAGVAQSPRYKIIEKRQSVAFWCNPISGHATLYWYQQILGQGPKLLIQFQNNGVVDDSQLPKDRFSAERLKGVDSTLKIQPAKLEDSAVYLCASSWGGFDSVAFFGQGTRLTVV.

This rearrangement joins TRBV30 to TRBJ1-5, with TRBD1 identical over 7 bases. V shed 4 bases and J 6 bases; nucleotides not matched to a gene: 3. This CDR3 region has 12 residues. Germline CDR1 and CDR2: GTSNPN and SVGIG (reference sequence). The CDR3 region has the DNA TGTGCCTGGACCAGGGGGACTCAGCCCCAGCATTTT. Residues: CAWTRGTQPQHF.

The chain carries TRBV7-9 and TRBJ1-1; 9 bases map to TRBD1. CDR1 is SEHNR and CDR2 is FQNEAQ in the germline V gene (reference sequence). Trimming at V came to 0 bases and at J to 0 bases, leaving 5 bases not matched to a gene. The CDR3 spans 17 residues. The CDR3 region is CASSLAGGQGLNTEAFF. In DNA, the CDR3 is TGTGCCAGCAGCTTAGCGGGGGGACAGGGCTTGAACACTGAAGCTTTCTTT.

The genes are TRBV1 and TRBJ1-2; the table gives TRBD1 as D, unverified against the DNA. TRBV1 is a recognized pseudogene. The CDR3 loop spans 14 amino acids. The CDR3 DNA reads as TGCACCAGCAGCCCTGGGACAGACTACTATGGCTACACCTTC. This sequence encodes CTSSPGTDYYGYTF.

CDR3 region: CASSPSTVSSYNEQFF. The CDR3, as DNA: TGTGCCAGCAGTCCCTCGACGGTCAGCTCCTACAATGAGCAGTTCTTC. The rearrangement uses TRBV27 and TRBJ2-1; unclear D gene. Deletions cut 5 bases from V and 0 bases from J, with 14 bases between. Germline CDR1 is MNHEY and CDR2 is SMNVEV (reference sequence). The CDR3 covers 16 residues.

The V gene is TRBV11-2, the J gene TRBJ2-7, with TRBD2 matching over 9 bases. This CDR3 region has 16 residues. Germline assignment: CDR1 SGHAT and CDR2 FQNNGV. Trimming removed 5 bases from V and 2 bases from J; junction bases left unmatched: 10. The CDR3 DNA follows: TGTGCCAGCAGCCCCCTGAGAGAGCGGGAGGCCTACGAGCAGTACTTC. The encoded protein is CASSPLREREAYEQYF.